Following are 4 T cell receptor beta chains from one sample sequenced in a study of shared clonotypes between healthy human individuals. Assay: immunoSEQ multiplex PCR; the TCRdb copy retains only in-frame clones and omits some. The sample has a few million clones, just over 90% seen once. The sequencing input was naive CD4+ T cells sorted from blood. Specified subset: CD45RA+ positively selected. The receptors shown here come from a man younger than 30 in good health.

V usage is TRBV11-2 and J usage is TRBJ2-1; D is possibly TRBD2 (6 bases). In germline, CDR1 is SGHAT, CDR2 FQNNGV. V was clipped by 4 bases and J by 2 bases, with 24 bases between them. The length of the CDR3 is 19 residues. This CDR3 is CASSSRSIWGGATYNEQFF. The CDR3 DNA follows: TGTGCCAGCAGCTCCCGCTCTATCTGGGGCGGGGCAACCTACAATGAGCAGTTCTTC.

This clone was found a few times. The CDR3 loop reads CASSLFDTQYF. The CDR3 bases are TGTGCCAGCAGCTTATTTGATACGCAGTATTTT. The rearrangement links TRBV7-9 to TRBJ2-3; D not certain. V was clipped by 2 bases and J by 6 bases, with 3 bases between them. This CDR3 has 11 residues. From germline, CDR1 is SEHNR and CDR2 FQNEAQ (reference sequence).

This clone was seen just once. The chain is built from TRBV6-5 and TRBJ2-2, with D possibly being TRBD2 (5 bases). Per germline, CDR1 MNHEY and CDR2 SVGAGI. V was pared by 6 bases and J by 0 bases, with 8 bases between. The CDR3 length is 14 residues. Here the CDR3 DNA reads TGTGCCAGCAGCGTACTAGCGAACACCGGGGAGCTGTTTTTT. It is translated as CASSVLANTGELFF.

The chain carries TRBV5-1 and TRBJ2-5; 10 bases line up with TRBD2. Germline CDR1 and CDR2: SGHRS and YFSETQ. V was clipped by 3 bases and J by 2 bases; unmatched bases: 13. CDR3 size: 18 residues. CDR3 sequence: CASSSVAFVAGGQETQYF. The CDR3, as DNA: TGCGCCAGCAGCTCGGTAGCGTTTGTAGCGGGGGGTCAAGAGACCCAGTACTTC. The full variable domain, with the rest looked up from reference TRBV5-1 and TRBJ2-5, is KAGVTQTPRYLIKTRGQQVTLSCSPISGHRSVSWYQQTPGQGLQFLFEYFSETQRNKGNFPGRFSGRQFSNSRSEMNVSTLELGDSALYLCASSSVAFVAGGQETQYFGPGTRLLVL.